The rows below give T cell receptor beta chains drawn from one sample of a study of T cells in Graves' hyperthyroidism and ophthalmopathy. TCRdb reanalysed the multiplex PCR reads using MiXCR and keeps one entry per CDR3 protein. Among roughly 740,000 distinct CDR3 sequences, about 17% were seen once, and the ten largest hold roughly 8%. Sequencing used blood. All receptors derive from a man aged 18 to 35 with Graves' hyperthyroidism. The CDR3 runs from the conserved cysteine through the conserved F or W. Fields, in order: D gene, V gene, CDR3 length, J gene, clone size, CDR3 DNA, CDR3 protein. The D gene is left open where the match is weak. A clone size is listed for some rows: how often the clone was seen (once, few, many), or a class if it is expanded.

NA	TRBV12-5	14	TRBJ2-3	many	TGTGCTAGTGGTTTTGGGGGAGAGGTAGATACGCAGTATTTT	CASGFGGEVDTQYF
NA	TRBV6-1	17	TRBJ2-7	NA	TGTGCCAGCAGAAGCCCTCCCACCCGTGGGACTCTCTACGAGCAGTACTTC	CASRSPPTRGTLYEQYF
TRBD1	TRBV12-3/TRBV12-4	14	TRBJ1-4	NA	TGTGCCAGCAGTGACAGGGGCGGGAATGAAAAACTGTTTTTT	CASSDRGGNEKLFF
NA	TRBV20-1	18	TRBJ2-1	many	TGCAGTGCTAGGTATGGGGCCAGCGTGAGGGGGGCCTACAATGAGCAGTTCTTC	CSARYGASVRGAYNEQFF
TRBD2	TRBV7-2	20	TRBJ2-4	many	TGTGCCAGCAGCCTACGGACTAGCGGGAGTGCAGTCCCTACCAAAAACATTCAGTACTTC	CASSLRTSGSAVPTKNIQYF
NA	TRBV7-9	16	TRBJ2-3	few	TGTGCCAGCAGTTCAGGGACGGGCAGAGGCACAGATACGCAGTATTTT	CASSSGTGRGTDTQYF
NA	TRBV4-2	16	TRBJ1-5	few	TGTGCCAGCAGCCAATTTGAGACAGAATCTCATCAGCCCCAGCATTTT	CASSQFETESHQPQHF
TRBD2	TRBV7-8	14	TRBJ2-1	NA	TGTGCCAGCAGCTTAGGATCTAGCGGGCCCGAGCAGTTCTTC	CASSLGSSGPEQFF
NA	TRBV7-9	12	TRBJ2-7	many	TGTGCCAGCAGCTTTAACGGCTACGAGCAGTACTTC	CASSFNGYEQYF
NA	TRBV9	14	TRBJ2-5	once	TGTGCCAGCAGCGTAGGAGGTGGAAAAGAGACCCAGTACTTC	CASSVGGGKETQYF
TRBD2	TRBV2	14	TRBJ2-3	many	TGTGCCAGCGGCGGACTAGCGGCTGCAGATACGCAGTATTTT	CASGGLAAADTQYF
NA	TRBV29-1	13	TRBJ1-2	NA	TGCAGCATCTCGGAAGGGGGAGACTATGGCTACACCTTC	CSISEGGDYGYTF
NA	TRBV12-3/TRBV12-4	16	TRBJ2-7	NA	TGTGCCAGCAGTGCGTTGGGACTTCCCCATTACTACGAGCAGTACTTC	CASSALGLPHYYEQYF
NA	TRBV6-9	12	TRBJ1-1	few	TGTGCCAGCAGTTACTCGAAAACTGAAGCTTTCTTT	CASSYSKTEAFF
NA	TRBV10-3	13	TRBJ2-2	NA	TGTGCCATCAAAGGCCAGAACACCGGGGAGCTGTTTTTT	CAIKGQNTGELFF
TRBD2	TRBV6-1	16	TRBJ2-7	many	TGTGCCAGCAGCGCATTGGGGGGGTCTCGATCCTACGAGCAGTACTTC	CASSALGGSRSYEQYF
NA	TRBV3-1	14	TRBJ1-5	many	TGTGCCAGCAGCCAAGGGGGGGCGAGACAGCCCCAGCATTTT	CASSQGGARQPQHF
TRBD1	TRBV28	13	TRBJ2-3	many	TGTGCCACCGTCAGGACAGGGCCAGATACGCAGTATTTT	CATVRTGPDTQYF
NA	TRBV6-2/TRBV6-3	14	TRBJ1-4	many	TGTGCCAGCAGCCCCGTCGGGCAGAATGAAAAACTGTTTTTT	CASSPVGQNEKLFF
TRBD2	TRBV2	14	TRBJ2-7	many	TGTGCCAGCAGAGCATCGGGAGGCACCTACGAGCAGTACTTC	CASRASGGTYEQYF
TRBD2	TRBV6-1	17	TRBJ2-3	NA	TGTGCCAGCAGGAGGGGGACTAGCGGGGGGGGAACAGATACGCAGTATTTT	CASRRGTSGGGTDTQYF
NA	TRBV6-1	14	TRBJ2-2	few	TGTGCCAGCAGTGACGGCAGGGCGGGCGGGGAGCTGTTTTTT	CASSDGRAGGELFF
TRBD1	TRBV11-2	15	TRBJ2-5	many	TGTGCCAGCAGCTTAGGCGGGACAGGGATGGAGACCCAGTACTTC	CASSLGGTGMETQYF
NA	TRBV3-1	15	TRBJ2-5	many	TGTGCCAGCAGCCAATATGGGACTCGGCAAGAGACCCAGTACTTC	CASSQYGTRQETQYF
TRBD1	TRBV29-1	14	TRBJ1-5	few	TGCAGCGTTTCCGGGACAGGGGATGTGGAGCCCCAGCATTTT	CSVSGTGDVEPQHF